The source of this T cell receptor beta chain is a study of CD8 T cells in ankylosing spondylitis. Points from the study as a whole: Earlier authors reported some of these motif variants in reactive arthritis synovial fluid and blood.

The TCR beta libraries were generated through quantitative 5'-RACE incorporating molecular barcodes. In TCRdb, the 5' RACE reads were re-called with MiXCR into one record per CDR3 protein. The data show 200,000 or so distinct CDR3 sequences, 15% to 20% seen once. Concerning this clonotype: Its antigen remains unknown.

This clonotype originated in a male donor under 30 with ankylosing spondylitis or in good health (not recorded which). Sequenced material: blood, either unsorted or a sorted T cell fraction (not recorded which).

CDR3 protein: CASSYPTSAGAYTGELFF. As DNA, the CDR3 is TGTGCCAGCAGTTACCCAACGTCGGCGGGAGCGTATACCGGGGAGCTGTTTTTT. The V gene is TRBV6-2 or TRBV6-3, the J gene TRBJ2-2, with TRBD2 matching 7 bases. The ends lost 2 bases at V and 5 bases at J; junction bases unmatched: 14. CDR3 length equals 18 residues. CDR1 MNHEY and CDR2 SVGEGT come from the germline V gene.